One sample yielded the 24 T cell receptor beta chains listed below, sequenced in a study of beta chain features in type 1 diabetes. What was sequenced were expressed TCRB transcripts, since all of the isolated RNA had been reverse transcribed. The method was immunoSEQ multiplex PCR; TCRdb's version includes in-frame clones alone and lacks a portion of them. The table includes a few hundred thousand clones, 14% detected once. The specimen was central memory CD4+ T cells from blood. The receptors originated from a man aged 30 to 45 in good health.

The gene calls are TRBV11-2 and TRBJ2-2; 11 nucleotides align to TRBD1. This CDR3 region has 17 residues. Per the germline V gene, CDR1 is SGHAT and CDR2 is FQNNGV. J was trimmed by 4 bases and V by 4 bases; bases with no gene match: 8. The CDR3 here is CASSSPLDRGPTGELFF. CDR3 sequence (DNA): TGTGCCAGCAGCTCGCCGCTGGACAGGGGGCCCACCGGGGAGCTGTTTTTT.

This clone was recorded a few times. The sample carries other DNA sequences with the same CDR3. The chain couples TRBV7-2 to TRBJ1-5, with 10 bases aligning to TRBD1. The CDR3 consists of 15 residues. From germline, CDR1 is SGHTA and CDR2 FQGNSA. After removal of 3 bases from V and 2 bases from J, the junction contained 1 base not matched to a gene. CDR3 DNA sequence: TGTGCCAGCAGCTTGGGGACAGGGGGCAATCAGCCCCAGCATTTT. As protein: CASSLGTGGNQPQHF. The full variable domain, with the rest looked up from reference TRBV7-2 and TRBJ1-5, is GAGVSQSPSNKVTEKGKDVELRCDPISGHTALYWYRQSLGQGLEFLIYFQGNSAPDKSGLPSDRFSAERTGGSVSTLTIQRTQQEDSAVYLCASSLGTGGNQPQHFGDGTRLSIL.

The rearrangement links TRBV11-2 to TRBJ2-1; no reliable D call. This CDR3 is built from 15 residues. Germline CDR1 is SGHAT and CDR2 is FQNNGV. Trimming took off 5 bases at V and 3 bases at J, with 14 bases between the two ends. This CDR3 reads CASSVLGQNYNEQFF. Written as DNA, the CDR3 is TGTGCCAGCAGCGTCCTGGGCCAGAACTACAATGAGCAGTTCTTC.

On this clone: Different DNA sequences within this sample yield the same CDR3. The chain employs TRBV7-2 and TRBJ2-3; 9 bases match TRBD2. The CDR3 is made up of 18 amino acids. V lost 2 bases, J lost 6 bases, and 15 bases stayed unmatched. Germline V lookup: CDR1 SGHTA, CDR2 FQGNSA. For the CDR3, the DNA is TGTGCCAGCAGCTTACGCGGTTTGGGCGGGGGGGCGTCGGATACGCAGTATTTT. Its protein is CASSLRGLGGGASDTQYF.

The rearrangement joins TRBV27 to TRBJ1-2, with 7 bases that match TRBD1. The CDR3 totals 16 residues. Looked up from germline, CDR1 is MNHEY and CDR2 is SMNVEV (reference sequence). J lost 5 bases, V lost 6 bases, and 15 bases had no gene match. The CDR3 DNA is TGTGCCAGCAGACAAACCGACAGGGCCCTTCGGTATGGCTACACCTTC. The encoded protein is CASRQTDRALRYGYTF.

The chain is built from TRBV7-9 and TRBJ2-1; perhaps TRBD2 as D (5 bases). The germline V gene encodes CDR1 SEHNR and CDR2 FQNEAQ (reference sequence). V lost 0 bases to trimming and J lost 3 bases, with 15 bases between them. The CDR3 length is 17 residues. The CDR3, as DNA: TGTGCCAGCAGCTTAGCGCGGATGACTACCAGCTACAATGAGCAGTTCTTC. It codes for CASSLARMTTSYNEQFF.

The rearrangement uses TRBV11-2 and TRBJ2-7, with D maybe TRBD2 (6 bases). This CDR3 comprises 13 residues. Germline V gene sequence: CDR1 SGHAT, CDR2 FQNNGV. Trimming removed 5 bases at V and 4 bases at J, with 12 bases between. CDR3 sequence reads: CASSDQTSYEQYV. DNA for the CDR3: TGTGCCAGCAGCGATCAGACTAGTTACGAGCAGTACGTC.

J is TRBJ2-7 and V is TRBV27, with 7 bases matching TRBD1. The CDR3 runs to 14 residues. The junction had 7 bases not matched to a gene; V was cut back by 5 bases and J by 3 bases. Germline CDR1 MNHEY, CDR2 SMNVEV (reference sequence). The CDR3 loop reads CASSPNRGVYEQYF. The DNA for the CDR3 is TGTGCCAGCAGTCCTAACAGGGGAGTCTACGAGCAGTACTTC.

The V call is TRBV2, the J call TRBJ2-7; no clear D. V lost 5 bases to trimming and J lost 9 bases, with 17 bases between them. The V gene's germline CDR1 is SNHLY and CDR2 FYNNEI. This CDR3 is built from 13 residues. The CDR3 loop reads CASSTTGPVGQYF. The DNA of the CDR3 is TGTGCCAGCAGTACCACCGGGCCAGTGGGGCAGTACTTC.

This clone showed up just a few times. The chain carries TRBV4-3 and TRBJ1-5; D uncertain. V lost 5 bases to trimming and J lost 0 bases, with 11 bases between them. The V gene's germline CDR1 is LGHNA and CDR2 YSLEER. The CDR3 loop spans 15 amino acids. CDR3 sequence: CASSEDPYSNQPQHF. The CDR3 bases are TGCGCCAGCAGCGAGGACCCTTATAGCAATCAGCCCCAGCATTTT.

The rearrangement uses TRBV5-5 and TRBJ2-5, with unresolved D. CDR3 length: 13 residues. Looked up from germline, CDR1 is SGHKS and CDR2 is YYEKEE (reference sequence). V was cut by 2 bases and J by 5 bases, with 10 bases left in between. The CDR3 protein is CASSFHSRETQYF. CDR3 nucleotides: TGTGCCAGCAGCTTCCATTCCCGGGAGACCCAGTACTTC. The whole variable domain, filled in from reference TRBV5-5 and TRBJ2-5, reads DAGVTQSPTHLIKTRGQQVTLRCSPISGHKSVSWYQQVLGQGPQFIFQYYEKEERGRGNFPDRFSARQFPNYSSELNVNALLLGDSALYLCASSFHSRETQYFGPGTRLLVL.

This clone came up a few times. The rearrangement joins TRBV11-2 to TRBJ2-5, with TRBD2 identical over 7 bases. The CDR3 has 14 amino acids. The germline gives CDR1 SGHAT, CDR2 FQNNGV. Trimming removed 7 bases from V and 5 bases from J; junction bases left unmatched: 10. CDR3 DNA: TGTGCCAGCAATCGACTAGCCGGGAGGGAGACCCAGTACTTC. Residues: CASNRLAGRETQYF.

The table lists this clone with a few counts. J is TRBJ2-5 and V is TRBV7-9; tentatively, D is TRBD1 (6 bases). The CDR3 length is 12 residues. The germline CDR1 and CDR2 sequences are SEHNR and FQNEAQ (reference sequence). Trimming shortened V by 7 bases and J by 9 bases, and 15 bases separated the two germline ends. The CDR3 here is CASNNERGSQYF. CDR3 coding DNA: TGTGCCAGCAACAATGAGAGGGGGTCCCAGTACTTC.

This clone was counted only a few times. V usage is TRBV7-2 and J usage is TRBJ2-7; 7 bases map to TRBD1. The CDR3 covers 14 residues. The J segment lost 7 bases and the V segment lost 5 bases, leaving 11 bases of the junction unmatched. Germline assignment: CDR1 SGHTA and CDR2 FQGNSA. Written as DNA, the CDR3 is TGTGCCAGCAGCACCTACGACAGGGTAGGGGAGCAGTACTTC. It yields the protein CASSTYDRVGEQYF.

In its sample, this clone was seen a few times. The rearrangement uses TRBV2 and TRBJ2-2; D ambiguous. Germline V CDR1 and CDR2: SNHLY, FYNNEI. CDR3 length: 12 residues. V shed 6 bases and J shed 4 bases, with 6 bases lying between them. The DNA for the CDR3 is TGTGCCAGCAGCGTTTTCACCGGGGAGCTGTTTTTT. Translated, it gives CASSVFTGELFF.

The chain links TRBV9 to TRBJ2-1, with 7 nucleotides matching TRBD2. The V segment lost 4 bases and the J segment 6 bases; nucleotides outside the gene matches: 7. Germline lookup yields CDR1 SGDLS and CDR2 YYNGEE. This CDR3 comprises 14 residues. The CDR3: CASSTMGGSNEQFF. DNA for the CDR3: TGTGCCAGCAGCACCATGGGGGGGAGCAATGAGCAGTTCTTC.

As for this clone: This sample includes further DNA sequences coding for the same CDR3. In DNA, the CDR3 is TGTGCCAGCAGTCGGGACAGGGCTGGAAACACCATATATTTT. Encoded protein: CASSRDRAGNTIYF. The chain joins TRBV28 to TRBJ1-3; 9 positions match TRBD1. Germline CDR1 reads MDHEN; CDR2 reads SYDVKM. V gave up 5 bases and J gave up 2 bases; unmatched junction bases: 1. This CDR3 is 14 amino acids long.

This clone was observed a handful of times. This sample also contains other DNA sequences that code for the same CDR3. The chain combines TRBV5-4 with TRBJ1-1; D unclear. The CDR3 covers 17 residues. Germline CDR1 reads SGHNT; CDR2 reads YYREEE (reference sequence). V dropped 4 bases and J dropped 2 bases, with 21 bases sitting between them. The CDR3 DNA is TGTGCCAGCAGCCGAGAAGTTACCAGCTCTGTTAACACTGAAGCTTTCTTT. Translating it yields CASSREVTSSVNTEAFF.

In its sample, this clone was seen a few times. The rearrangement links TRBV19 to TRBJ2-5; TRBD1 matches at 10 bases. V lost 7 bases, J lost 4 bases, and 12 bases stayed unmatched. CDR3 length equals 16 residues. Germline V gives CDR1 LNHDA, CDR2 SQIVND (reference sequence). CDR3 region: CASTPGGTGVLETQYF. The CDR3, as DNA: TGTGCCAGTACCCCCGGCGGGACAGGGGTTTTAGAGACCCAGTACTTC. Supplemented by reference TRBV19 and TRBJ2-5, the full variable domain reads DGGITQSPKYLFRKEGQNVTLSCEQNLNHDAMYWYRQDPGQGLRLIYYSQIVNDFQKGDIAEGYSVSREKKESFPLTVTSAQKNPTAFYLCASTPGGTGVLETQYFGPGTRLLVL.

The J gene is TRBJ2-1, the V gene TRBV5-4, with a tentative D call TRBD2 (6 bases). The CDR3 sequence is 14 residues long. Germline V gene data show CDR1 as SGHNT and CDR2 as YYREEE (reference sequence). V was cut by 4 bases and J by 4 bases, with 12 bases left in between. CDR3 coding DNA: TGTGCCAGCAGCCAGGTCGGGACTTACAATGAGCAGTTCTTC. It codes for CASSQVGTYNEQFF.

J is TRBJ1-2 and V is TRBV2; 11 nucleotides align to TRBD1. The CDR3 consists of 13 residues. The V and J ends lost 3 bases and 11 bases, in that order; junction bases with no gene match: 5. From germline, CDR1 is SNHLY and CDR2 FYNNEI. Written as DNA, the CDR3 is TGTGCCAGCAGTGAGGCGGGGACAGGGGGATACACCTTC. Protein product: CASSEAGTGGYTF. The full variable domain, its missing parts supplied by reference TRBV2 and TRBJ1-2, is EPEVTQTPSHQVTQMGQEVILRCVPISNHLYFYWYRQILGQKVEFLVSFYNNEISEKSEIFDDQFSVERPDGSNFTLKIRSTKLEDSAMYFCASSEAGTGGYTFGSGTRLTVV.

This clone was detected a few times. The chain couples TRBV2 to TRBJ2-3; D is ambiguous. Germline V lookup: CDR1 SNHLY, CDR2 FYNNEI. V shed 8 bases and J shed 2 bases, with 8 bases lying between them. CDR3 size: 12 residues. The CDR3 loop reads CASLANTDTQYF. In nucleotides, the CDR3 is TGTGCCAGCCTGGCCAACACAGATACGCAGTATTTT.

CDR3 in DNA: TGTGCCAGCAGTGCAGGGATTGAGAATTCACCCCTCCACTTT. Translating gives CASSAGIENSPLHF. The chain combines TRBV6-1 with TRBJ1-6, with D perhaps TRBD1 (5 bases). The length of the CDR3 is 14 residues. Germline V gives CDR1 MNHNS, CDR2 SASEGT. The germline V and J ends were trimmed by 4 bases and 7 bases, with 11 bases remaining between them.

This clone was seen a handful of times. J is TRBJ1-3 and V is TRBV13, with unresolved D. The CDR3 extends over 14 amino acids. CDR1 PRHDT and CDR2 FYEKMQ come from the germline V gene (reference sequence). V dropped 2 bases and J dropped 4 bases, with 9 bases sitting between them. CDR3 DNA: TGTGCCAGCAGCTTAAACAGCCGGGGAAACACCATATATTTT. Translating it yields CASSLNSRGNTIYF.